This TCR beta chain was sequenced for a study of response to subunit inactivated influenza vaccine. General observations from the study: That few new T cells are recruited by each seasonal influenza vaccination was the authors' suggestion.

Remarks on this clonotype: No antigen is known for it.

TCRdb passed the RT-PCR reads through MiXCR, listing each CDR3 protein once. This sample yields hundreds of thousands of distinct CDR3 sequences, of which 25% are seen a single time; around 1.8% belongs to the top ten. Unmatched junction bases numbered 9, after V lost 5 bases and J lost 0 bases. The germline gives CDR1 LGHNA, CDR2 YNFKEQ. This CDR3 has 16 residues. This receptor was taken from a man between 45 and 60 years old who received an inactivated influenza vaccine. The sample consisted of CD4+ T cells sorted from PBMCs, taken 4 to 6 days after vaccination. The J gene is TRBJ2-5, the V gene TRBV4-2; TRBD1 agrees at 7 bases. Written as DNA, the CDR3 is TGTGCCAGCAGCATCCAATGGACAGGACACCAAGAGACCCAGTACTTC. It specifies CASSIQWTGHQETQYF.